The clone carrying this T cell receptor (beta chain) has just one count. Its antigen is currently unknown. Profiling relied on immunoSEQ multiplex PCR, and the TCRdb table lists in-frame clones only, not all of them. The sample has 120,000 to 150,000 clones, approximately 88% seen once. The sample comes from a study of T cell responses to AZD1222 COVID-19 vaccine. General study findings and limits: Donor demographics were predominantly white British with a female majority; clonal diversity may be underestimated. Spike-wide vaccine-associated CD4 TCRs dominated at 160-218 and 743-854. Nearly half of spike-specific TCRs reportedly target variant regions that are unmutated in the B.1.351 and B.1.1.7 variants.

Germline loops: CDR1 LGHNA, CDR2 YSLEER. V was clipped by 0 bases and J by 0 bases, with 6 bases between them. The CDR3 has 15 residues. The sequencing here drew on peripheral blood, taken on day 0 of AZD1222 vaccination. The chain joins TRBV4-3 to TRBJ1-5, with no clear D. The clonotype comes from an adult in good health. The CDR3 reads CASSQEIGSNQPQHF. CDR3 in DNA: TGCGCCAGCAGCCAAGAAATCGGTAGCAATCAGCCCCAGCATTTT.